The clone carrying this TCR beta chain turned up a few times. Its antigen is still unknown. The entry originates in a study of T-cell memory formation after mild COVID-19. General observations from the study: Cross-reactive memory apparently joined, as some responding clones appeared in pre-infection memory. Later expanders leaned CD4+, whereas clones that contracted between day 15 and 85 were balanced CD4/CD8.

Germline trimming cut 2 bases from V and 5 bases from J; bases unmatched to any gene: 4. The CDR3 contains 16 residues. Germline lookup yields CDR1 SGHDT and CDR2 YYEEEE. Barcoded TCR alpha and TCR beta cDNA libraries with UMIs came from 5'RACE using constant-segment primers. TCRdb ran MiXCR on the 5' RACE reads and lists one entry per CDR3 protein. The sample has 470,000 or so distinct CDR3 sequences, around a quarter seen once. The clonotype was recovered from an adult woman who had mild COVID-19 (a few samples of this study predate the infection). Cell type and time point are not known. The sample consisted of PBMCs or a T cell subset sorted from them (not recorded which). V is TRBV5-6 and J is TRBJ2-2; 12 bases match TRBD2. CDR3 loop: CASSLWTSGVTGELFF. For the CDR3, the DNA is TGTGCCAGCAGCTTATGGACTAGCGGGGTTACCGGGGAGCTGTTTTTT.